This T cell receptor beta chain was sequenced for a study of blood T cell repertoires in COVID-19. Study-wide context: The United States, Italy and Spain provided the acute and convalescent COVID-19 samples. Sample material is recorded as cDNA or gDNA derived from T cells, B-cell-depleted T cells, or PBMCs.

CDR1 is SGHAT and CDR2 is FQNNGV in the germline V gene. The V segment lost 6 bases and the J segment 5 bases; nucleotides outside the gene matches: 10. The CDR3 sequence is 16 residues long. As handled by the study authors: Reference gene primer amplification in the assay estimated nucleated cell counts. The repertoire was sequenced with immunoSEQ multiplex PCR; TCRdb's copy has only in-frame clones and lacks some. V, J and clone size are taken as reported in that table, and D and trimming were inferred from the DNA itself. The sample lists about 110,000 clones; around 81% were seen once. The TCR originated in a woman in her sixties or seventies with acute or convalescent COVID-19. The chain couples TRBV11-2 to TRBJ2-2, with 9 bases matching TRBD1. Input material: peripheral blood. CDR3 loop: CASRLTQGAGTGELFF. The CDR3 DNA reads TGTGCCAGCAGACTGACACAGGGGGCTGGGACCGGGGAGCTGTTTTTT.